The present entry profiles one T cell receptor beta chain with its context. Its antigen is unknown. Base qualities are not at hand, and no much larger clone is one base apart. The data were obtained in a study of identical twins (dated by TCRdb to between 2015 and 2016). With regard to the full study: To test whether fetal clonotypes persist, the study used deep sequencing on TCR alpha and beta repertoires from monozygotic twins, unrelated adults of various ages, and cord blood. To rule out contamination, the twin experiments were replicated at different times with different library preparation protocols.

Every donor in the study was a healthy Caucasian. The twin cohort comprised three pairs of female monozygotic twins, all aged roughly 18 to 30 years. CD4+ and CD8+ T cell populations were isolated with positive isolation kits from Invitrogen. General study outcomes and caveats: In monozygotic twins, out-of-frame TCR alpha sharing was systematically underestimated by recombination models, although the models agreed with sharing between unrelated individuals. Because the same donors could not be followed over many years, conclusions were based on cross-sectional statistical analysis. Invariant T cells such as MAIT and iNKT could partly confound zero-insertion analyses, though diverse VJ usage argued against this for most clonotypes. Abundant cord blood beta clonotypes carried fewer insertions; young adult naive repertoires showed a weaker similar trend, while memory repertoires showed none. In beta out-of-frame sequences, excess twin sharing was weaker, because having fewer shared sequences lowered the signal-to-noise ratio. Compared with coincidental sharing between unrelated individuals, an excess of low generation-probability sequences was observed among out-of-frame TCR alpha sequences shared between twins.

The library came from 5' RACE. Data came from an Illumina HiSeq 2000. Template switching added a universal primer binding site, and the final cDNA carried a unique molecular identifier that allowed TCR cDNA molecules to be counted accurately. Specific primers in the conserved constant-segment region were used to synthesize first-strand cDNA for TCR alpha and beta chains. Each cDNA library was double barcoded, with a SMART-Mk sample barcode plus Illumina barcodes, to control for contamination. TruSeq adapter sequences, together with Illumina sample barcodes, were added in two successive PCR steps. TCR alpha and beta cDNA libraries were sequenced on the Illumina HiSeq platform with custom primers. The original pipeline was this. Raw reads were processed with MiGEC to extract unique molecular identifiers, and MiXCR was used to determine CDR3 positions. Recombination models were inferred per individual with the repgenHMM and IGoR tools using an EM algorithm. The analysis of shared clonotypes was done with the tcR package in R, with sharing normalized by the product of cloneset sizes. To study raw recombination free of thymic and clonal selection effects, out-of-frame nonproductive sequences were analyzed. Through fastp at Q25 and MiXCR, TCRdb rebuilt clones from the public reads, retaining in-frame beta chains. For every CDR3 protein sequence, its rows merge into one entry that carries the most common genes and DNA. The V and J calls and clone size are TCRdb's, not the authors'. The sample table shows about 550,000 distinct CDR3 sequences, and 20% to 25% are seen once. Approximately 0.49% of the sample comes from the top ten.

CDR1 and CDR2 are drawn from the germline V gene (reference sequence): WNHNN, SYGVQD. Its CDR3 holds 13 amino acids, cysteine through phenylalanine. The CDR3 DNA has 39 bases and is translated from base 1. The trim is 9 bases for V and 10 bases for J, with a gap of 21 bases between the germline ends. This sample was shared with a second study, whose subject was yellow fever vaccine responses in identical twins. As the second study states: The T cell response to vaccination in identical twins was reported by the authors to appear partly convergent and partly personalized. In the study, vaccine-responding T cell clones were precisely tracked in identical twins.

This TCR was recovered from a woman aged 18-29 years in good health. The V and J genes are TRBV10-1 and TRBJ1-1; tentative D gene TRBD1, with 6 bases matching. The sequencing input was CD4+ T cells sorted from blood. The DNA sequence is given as TGCGCCAGGAGGACAGTAGGGAGACGCCTAGCTTTCTTT. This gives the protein CARRTVGRRLAFF.